This is a list of T cell receptor beta chains from one sample in a study of blood T cell repertoires in COVID-19. TCRdb's copy holds only in-frame clones and misses some; the assay was immunoSEQ multiplex PCR. The profile shows 200,000 to 250,000 clones, 75% to 85% of them singletons. Sequencing used peripheral blood. All receptors derive from a man aged 45 to 65 with COVID-19, enrolled during active disease. The conserved cysteine and the conserved F or W are not part of the CDR3 here.

v_gene,CDR3aa
TRBV28,ASSVGTTSRETQY
TRBV14,ASSQGYRDYQF
TRBV15,ATSRDGYGGKYEQY
TRBV3-1/TRBV3-2,ASTTRASTNEQF
TRBV19,ASSINTVHGYT
TRBV7-3,ASSPDRLGGYT
TRBV18,ASSPGGGQETQY
TRBV7-9,ASSLDGQGGEKLF
TRBV10-3,AISSNPPSLDNEQF
TRBV30,AWDRDRGLNTGNTIY
TRBV7-3,ASSKNRGLDGYT
TRBV5-1,ASSFGQGRNYGYT
TRBV29-1,SGLAGGSF
TRBV9,ASSVGPGAGPYGYT
TRBV7-8,ASSSALGGENYGYT
TRBV6-6,ASSRSFRAGSNQPQH
TRBV5-4,ASSSDRASYEQY
TRBV18,ASSPDRLLSGNTIY
TRBV7-2,ASSFQTGGGTEAF
TRBV20-1,SASGTEAF
TRBV19,ASSYFAGRGANEQF
TRBV5-1,ASSSRQARTDTQY